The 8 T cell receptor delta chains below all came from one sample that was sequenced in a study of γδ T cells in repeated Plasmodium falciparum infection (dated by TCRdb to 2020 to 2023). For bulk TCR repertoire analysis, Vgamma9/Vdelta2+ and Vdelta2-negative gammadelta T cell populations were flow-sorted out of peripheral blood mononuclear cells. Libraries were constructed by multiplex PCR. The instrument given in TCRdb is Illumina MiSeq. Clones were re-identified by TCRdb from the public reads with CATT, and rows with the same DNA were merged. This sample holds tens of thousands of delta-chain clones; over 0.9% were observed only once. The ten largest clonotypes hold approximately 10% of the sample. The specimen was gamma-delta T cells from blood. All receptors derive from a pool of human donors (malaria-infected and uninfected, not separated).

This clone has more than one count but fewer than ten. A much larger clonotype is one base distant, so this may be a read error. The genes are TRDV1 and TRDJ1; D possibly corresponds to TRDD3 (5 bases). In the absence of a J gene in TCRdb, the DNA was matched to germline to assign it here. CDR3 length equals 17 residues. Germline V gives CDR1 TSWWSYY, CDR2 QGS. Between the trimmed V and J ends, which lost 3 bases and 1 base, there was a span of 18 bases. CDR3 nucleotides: TGTGCTCTTGGGGAGGGGACCATCGTACAGAGCACCGATAAACTCATCTTT. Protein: CALGEGTIVQSTDKLIF.

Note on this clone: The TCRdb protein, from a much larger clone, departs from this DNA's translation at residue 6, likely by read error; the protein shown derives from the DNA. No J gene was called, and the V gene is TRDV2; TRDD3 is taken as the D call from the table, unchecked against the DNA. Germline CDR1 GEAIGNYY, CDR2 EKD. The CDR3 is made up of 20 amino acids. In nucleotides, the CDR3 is TGTGCCTGTGACACCCCGGTACTGGGGGATACGCGGAAGGACACCGATAAACTTATCTTT. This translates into CACDTPVLGDTRKDTDKLIF.

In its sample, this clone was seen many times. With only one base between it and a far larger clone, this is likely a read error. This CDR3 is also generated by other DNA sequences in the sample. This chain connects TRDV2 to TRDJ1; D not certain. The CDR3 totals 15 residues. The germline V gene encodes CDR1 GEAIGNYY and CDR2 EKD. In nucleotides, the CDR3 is TGCGCCTGTGACACCGTTGGACAGTACACCGATAAACTCATCTTT. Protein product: CACDTVGQYTDKLIF.

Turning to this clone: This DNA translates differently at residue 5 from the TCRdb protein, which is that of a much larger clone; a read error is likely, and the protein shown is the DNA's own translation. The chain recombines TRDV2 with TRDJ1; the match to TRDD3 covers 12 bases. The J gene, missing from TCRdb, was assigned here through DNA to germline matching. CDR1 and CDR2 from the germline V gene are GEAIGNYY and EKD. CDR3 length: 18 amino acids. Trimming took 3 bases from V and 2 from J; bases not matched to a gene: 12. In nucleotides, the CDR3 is TGTGCCTGTGACGCCGTGACTGGGGGATACTCCGGAACCGATAAACTCATCTTT. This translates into CACDAVTGGYSGTDKLIF.

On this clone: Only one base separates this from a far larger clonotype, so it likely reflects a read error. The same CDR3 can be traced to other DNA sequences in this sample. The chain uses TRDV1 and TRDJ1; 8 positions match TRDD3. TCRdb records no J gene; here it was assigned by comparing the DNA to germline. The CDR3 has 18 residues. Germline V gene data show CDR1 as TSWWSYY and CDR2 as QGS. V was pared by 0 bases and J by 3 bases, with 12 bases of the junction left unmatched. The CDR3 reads CALGELTGSGYGADKLIF. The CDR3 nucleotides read TGTGCTCTTGGGGAACTAACGGGTTCGGGATACGGAGCCGATAAACTCATCTTT.

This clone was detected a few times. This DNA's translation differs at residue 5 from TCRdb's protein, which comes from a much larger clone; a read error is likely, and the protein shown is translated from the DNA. The CDR3 loop is CACDSLRIKSDKLIF. The DNA of the CDR3 is TGTGCCTGTGACTCGCTTCGGATAAAGTCCGATAAACTCATCTTT. The chain recombines TRDV2 with TRDJ1; possibly TRDD3 for D (5 bases). Germline V gene data show CDR1 as GEAIGNYY and CDR2 as EKD. The CDR3 is 15 residues long. V shed 3 bases and J shed 3 bases, with 16 bases lying between them.

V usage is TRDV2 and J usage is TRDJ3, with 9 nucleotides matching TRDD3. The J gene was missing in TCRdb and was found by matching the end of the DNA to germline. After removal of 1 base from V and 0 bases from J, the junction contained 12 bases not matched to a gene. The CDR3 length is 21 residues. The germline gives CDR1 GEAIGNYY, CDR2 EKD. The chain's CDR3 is CACDTVPAGGYSSWDTRQMFF. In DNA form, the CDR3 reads TGTGCCTGTGACACGGTCCCCGCCGGGGGATACAGCTCCTGGGACACCCGACAGATGTTTTTC.

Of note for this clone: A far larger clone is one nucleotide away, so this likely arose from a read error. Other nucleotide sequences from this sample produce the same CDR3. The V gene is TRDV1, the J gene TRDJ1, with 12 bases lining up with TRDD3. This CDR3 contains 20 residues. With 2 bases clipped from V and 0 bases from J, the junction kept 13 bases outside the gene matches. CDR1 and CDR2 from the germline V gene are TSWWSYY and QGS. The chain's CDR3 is CALGEWAPWGIREYTDKLIF. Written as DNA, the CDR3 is TGTGCTCTTGGGGAATGGGCGCCCTGGGGGATACGGGAGTACACCGATAAACTCATCTTT.